Listed below are T cell receptor beta chains from one sample, sequenced in a study of blood T cell repertoires in COVID-19. Some clones are missing from TCRdb's copy, which holds only in-frame ones; the method was immunoSEQ multiplex PCR. The data hold 350,000 to 450,000 clones, with roughly 85% observed a single time. The sample consisted of peripheral blood. These receptors were obtained from a woman between 18 and 30 years old with acute or convalescent COVID-19. Both conserved end residues are part of each CDR3. The D gene is left open where the match is weak. Size values are once, few and many counts, or a class for expanded clones, and some rows have none.

j_call | d_call | v_call | clone_size | cdr3_nt | cdr3_aa
TRBJ1-2 | TRBD1 | TRBV5-6 | NA | TGTGCCAGCAGCCGCAGGGGGTTAAACTATGGCTACACCTTC | CASSRRGLNYGYTF
TRBJ1-2 | TRBD1 | TRBV5-6 | NA | TGTGCCAGCAGCTTGGCTCCGGACAGGCCGCGAGAAGGCTACACCTTC | CASSLAPDRPREGYTF
TRBJ2-7 | NA | TRBV6-5 | NA | TGTGCCAGCAGAAGACAGTGGAGTTCTTTCGAGCAGTACTTC | CASRRQWSSFEQYF
TRBJ1-4 | TRBD1 | TRBV7-2 | NA | TGTGCCAGCAGCCTAGGAGGACAGGGGAGGCTGTTTTTT | CASSLGGQGRLFF
TRBJ2-7 | NA | TRBV7-3 | NA | TGTGCCAGCAGCTTCATCGACATAAACTCCTACGAGCAGTACTTC | CASSFIDINSYEQYF
TRBJ2-1 | NA | TRBV6-5 | NA | TGTGCCAGCAAACTGAGCTCCTACAATGAGCAGTTCTTC | CASKLSSYNEQFF
TRBJ2-7 | TRBD2 | TRBV4-1 | NA | TGCGCCAGCAGCCCCTCGGGGGGTCCGTCCTACGAGCAGTACTTC | CASSPSGGPSYEQYF
TRBJ2-6 | NA | TRBV6-4 | NA | TGTGCCAGCAGTGACAGGGAGGCTGGGGCCAACGTCCTGACTTTC | CASSDREAGANVLTF
TRBJ2-3 | NA | TRBV4-1 | NA | TGCGCCAGCAGCCAGGGGCCCAGGGCAGATACGCAGTATTTT | CASSQGPRADTQYF
TRBJ1-1 | TRBD1 | TRBV19 | NA | TGTGCCAGTAGCTCACACCGGGACAGGACAAACGTGAACACTGAAGCTTTCTTT | CASSSHRDRTNVNTEAFF
TRBJ2-1 | NA | TRBV4-1 | NA | TGCGCCAGCAGCCAAGTTGGACTGTACGAGCAGTTCTTC | CASSQVGLYEQFF
TRBJ2-7 | NA | TRBV27 | NA | TGTGCCAGCAGTCCGGCCTACGAGCAGTACTTC | CASSPAYEQYF
TRBJ1-1 | NA | TRBV6-5 | NA | TGTGCCAGCAGTCCCTCGCAGGGTGACGCTTTCTTT | CASSPSQGDAFF
TRBJ1-5 | NA | TRBV7-2 | NA | TGTGCCAGCAGCTTACAGGTTCTGAGCAATCAGCCCCAGCATTTT | CASSLQVLSNQPQHF
TRBJ1-1 | TRBD1 | TRBV28 | NA | TGTGCCAGCAGTTTGGACAGGGGGCAACGTGAAGCTTTCTTT | CASSLDRGQREAFF
TRBJ2-5 | NA | TRBV7-6 | NA | TGTGCCAGCAGCTTAGAGGGCACTGAGCGGAAAGAGACCCAGTACTTC | CASSLEGTERKETQYF
TRBJ2-5 | NA | TRBV21-1 | NA | TGTGCCAGCAGACAGAAGGGGTCCCTAGGGAAGACCCAGTACTTC | CASRQKGSLGKTQYF
TRBJ1-3 | TRBD1 | TRBV19 | NA | TGTGCCAGTAGTTTAACCGGACAGGCTGGAAACACCATATATTTT | CASSLTGQAGNTIYF
TRBJ1-2 | NA | TRBV5-1 | NA | TGCGCCAGCAGCCCCCAGGTAATGGATGGCTACACCTTC | CASSPQVMDGYTF
TRBJ2-7 | TRBD1 | TRBV9 | once | TGTGCCAGCAGCGTAGGGCAGGGGGCCTACGAGCAGTACTTC | CASSVGQGAYEQYF
TRBJ1-2 | NA | TRBV28 | NA | TGTGCCAGCAGTTTATGGCGAGGGGCAGGGGATGGCTACACCTTC | CASSLWRGAGDGYTF
TRBJ1-2 | TRBD1 | TRBV27 | few | TGTGCCAGCAGTCCCGGACAGGACTACTATGGCTACACCTTC | CASSPGQDYYGYTF
TRBJ2-7 | NA | TRBV3-1/TRBV3-2 | once | TGTGCCAGCAGCCAGAGCATATCCTACGAGCAGTACTTC | CASSQSISYEQYF
TRBJ1-6 | NA | TRBV6-5 | NA | TGTGCCAGCAGGGAGGGGCAGGGCTCACCCCTCCACTTT | CASREGQGSPLHF